These 16 T cell receptor beta chains originate from one sample sequenced in a study of blood T cell repertoires in COVID-19. Libraries were prepared by immunoSEQ multiplex PCR; TCRdb keeps only in-frame clonotypes and omits some of them. The data contain around 320,000 clones, about nine tenths of them seen just once; the ten biggest clones take up less than 2.5%. Sequencing was performed on peripheral blood. The receptors here all came from a man aged 18 to 29 with active or convalescent COVID-19.

The chain recombines TRBV19 with TRBJ2-5, with D hard to call. Trimming stripped 4 bases from V and 1 base from J, with 10 bases between. Germline CDR1 LNHDA, CDR2 SQIVND (reference sequence). The CDR3 has 14 amino acids. The CDR3 loop reads CASSTLIPQETQYF. The DNA for the CDR3 is TGTGCCAGTAGTACTTTAATCCCCCAAGAGACCCAGTACTTC.

The rearrangement links TRBV6-6 to TRBJ1-6; D possibly corresponds to TRBD1 (5 bases). Trimming took off 1 base at V and 6 bases at J, with 7 bases between the two ends. Germline V lookup: CDR1 MNHNY, CDR2 SVGAGI (reference sequence). This CDR3 region has 14 residues. The CDR3: CASSYFQGNSPLHF. The CDR3 DNA reads as TGTGCCAGCAGTTACTTCCAGGGTAATTCACCCCTCCACTTT.

This clone has a single count. The rearrangement uses TRBV3-1 (or the pseudogene TRBV3-2) and TRBJ1-1; tentative D call: TRBD1 (5 bases). The CDR3 length is 13 residues. V lost 8 bases to trimming and J lost 0 bases, with 10 bases between them. Per germline, CDR1 LGHDT and CDR2 YNNKEL (reference sequence). The chain's CDR3 is CASRDSMNTEAFF. The CDR3 DNA is TGTGCCAGCCGGGACTCCATGAACACTGAAGCTTTCTTT.

This chain uses TRBV20-1 with TRBJ2-1, with 16 bases fitting TRBD2. Germline V gene sequence: CDR1 DFQATT, CDR2 SNEGSKA (reference sequence). The junction had 7 bases not matched to a gene; V was cut back by 3 bases and J by 8 bases. The CDR3 loop spans 16 amino acids. As DNA, the CDR3 is TGCAGTGCTAGTACAGGGACTAGCGGGAGGGCCTATGAGCAGTTCTTC. Translating gives CSASTGTSGRAYEQFF.

The chain links TRBV4-1 to TRBJ2-7; D is perhaps TRBD2 (5 bases). Trimming removed 0 bases at V and 6 bases at J, with 12 bases between. This CDR3 is 14 amino acids long. Germline CDR1 MGHRA, CDR2 YSYEKL. CDR3 sequence reads: CASSQEAVKGEQYF. The DNA of the CDR3 is TGCGCCAGCAGCCAAGAAGCGGTGAAGGGCGAGCAGTACTTC.

This chain uses TRBV6-5 with TRBJ2-3; 10 bases line up with TRBD1. This CDR3 spans 15 amino acids. V dropped 8 bases and J dropped 1; count of bases not matched to a gene: 6. From germline, CDR1 is MNHEY and CDR2 SVGAGI. DNA for the CDR3: TGTGCCAGCGGGACGACAGGGGGCGGCACAGATACGCAGTATTTT. Residues: CASGTTGGGTDTQYF.

The chain employs TRBV7-8 and TRBJ2-5, with D maybe TRBD2 (6 bases). V was cut by 3 bases and J by 5 bases, with 16 bases left in between. Looked up from germline, CDR1 is SGHVS and CDR2 is FQNEAQ. This CDR3 contains 15 residues. The CDR3 coding sequence is TGTGCCAGCAGCTTCCCTAGCGCGGGGAGGGAGACCCAGTACTTC. Translation gives CASSFPSAGRETQYF.

The V call is TRBV29-1, the J call TRBJ2-5, with D possibly being TRBD2 (6 bases). Germline loops: CDR1 SQVTM, CDR2 ANQGSEA. The CDR3 loop spans 12 amino acids. The ends were cut back, 8 bases at V and 5 bases at J, with 15 bases in the middle. CDR3 region: CSTRGGSETQYF. CDR3 nucleotide sequence: TGCAGCACAAGGGGAGGTTCGGAGACCCAGTACTTC. The full variable domain, in which reference TRBV29-1 and TRBJ2-5 provide the parts outside the CDR3, is SAVISQKPSRDICQRGTSLTIQCQVDSQVTMMFWYRQQPGQSLTLIATANQGSEATYESGFVIDKFPISRPNLTFSTLTVSNMSPEDSSIYLCSTRGGSETQYFGPGTRLLVL.

This sequence joins TRBV5-5 and TRBJ2-7, with no clear D. The CDR3 is 15 residues long. The ends were cut back, 1 base at V and 7 bases at J, with 18 bases in the middle. The germline CDR1 and CDR2 sequences are SGHKS and YYEKEE (reference sequence). The CDR3 region is CASSLSRNSIWEQYF. The CDR3 DNA is TGTGCCAGCAGCTTGTCCCGTAACAGCATCTGGGAGCAGTACTTC.

The chain links TRBV28 to TRBJ2-7, with 8 bases matching TRBD2. CDR3 length equals 16 residues. With 5 bases clipped from V and 2 bases from J, the junction kept 11 bases outside the gene matches. Looked up from germline, CDR1 is MDHEN and CDR2 is SYDVKM. Written as DNA, the CDR3 is TGTGCCAGCAGTCCCTCCAGCGGGAGTGAAACCTACGAGCAGTACTTC. Its protein product is CASSPSSGSETYEQYF. Complete variable domain (other parts from reference TRBV28 and TRBJ2-7): DVKVTQSSRYLVKRTGEKVFLECVQDMDHENMFWYRQDPGLGLRLIYFSYDVKMKEKGDIPEGYSVSREKKERFSLILESASTNQTSMYLCASSPSSGSETYEQYFGPGTRLTVT.

The genes are TRBV6-5 and TRBJ2-2, with 8 bases lining up with TRBD1. J was trimmed by 4 bases and V by 6 bases; bases with no gene match: 4. Germline CDR1 and CDR2: MNHEY and SVGAGI. This CDR3 contains 14 residues. The CDR3 loop is CASRADRGTGELFF. The CDR3 region has the DNA TGTGCCAGCAGGGCAGACAGGGGCACCGGGGAGCTGTTTTTT.

This sequence joins TRBV28 and TRBJ1-1; TRBD1 might be the D (5 bases). In germline, CDR1 is MDHEN, CDR2 SYDVKM. Trimming removed 8 bases from V and 4 bases from J, with 17 bases in between. There are 14 residues in the CDR3. CDR3 loop: CASGGAGSPTEAFF. CDR3 coding DNA: TGTGCCAGCGGAGGGGCAGGGAGCCCCACTGAAGCTTTCTTT. Using reference TRBV28 and TRBJ1-1 for the parts outside the CDR3, the full variable domain is DVKVTQSSRYLVKRTGEKVFLECVQDMDHENMFWYRQDPGLGLRLIYFSYDVKMKEKGDIPEGYSVSREKKERFSLILESASTNQTSMYLCASGGAGSPTEAFFGQGTRLTVV.

The rearrangement uses TRBV7-8 and TRBJ1-2, with 7 nucleotides matching TRBD1. The germline CDR1 and CDR2 sequences are SGHVS and FQNEAQ. The CDR3 covers 14 residues. V gave up 4 bases and J gave up 7 bases; unmatched junction bases: 9. The CDR3 bases are TGTGCCAGCAGCTCCTTCGTACAGGGGCTTGGCTACACCTTC. It codes for CASSSFVQGLGYTF.

For the CDR3, the DNA is TGTGCCAGCAGACCCGGGACAGGGGGTTTCACTGAAGCTTTCTTT. Its translation: CASRPGTGGFTEAFF. This chain joins TRBV7-9 and TRBJ1-1, with TRBD1 matching 11 bases. CDR1 SEHNR and CDR2 FQNEAQ come from the germline V gene (reference sequence). Losses at the gene ends were 6 bases for V and 4 bases for J; bases not matched to a gene: 7. The CDR3 length is 15 residues.

This rearrangement joins TRBV24-1 to TRBJ2-1; 9 bases map to TRBD1. The ends lost 4 bases at V and 6 bases at J; junction bases unmatched: 12. Germline CDR1 and CDR2: KGHDR and SFDVKD. The CDR3 totals 17 residues. The CDR3 sequence: CATSEGYGTGFVNEQFF. In DNA form, the CDR3 reads TGTGCCACCAGTGAGGGGTACGGGACAGGGTTTGTCAATGAGCAGTTCTTC.

The chain carries TRBV6-5 and TRBJ2-6; the D is unclear. The CDR3 runs 15 residues. Trimming shortened V by 8 bases and J by 0 bases, and 11 bases separated the two germline ends. Germline lookup yields CDR1 MNHEY and CDR2 SVGAGI. This CDR3 reads CASASTASGANVLTF. The CDR3 DNA is TGTGCCAGCGCATCCACAGCCTCTGGGGCCAACGTCCTGACTTTC.